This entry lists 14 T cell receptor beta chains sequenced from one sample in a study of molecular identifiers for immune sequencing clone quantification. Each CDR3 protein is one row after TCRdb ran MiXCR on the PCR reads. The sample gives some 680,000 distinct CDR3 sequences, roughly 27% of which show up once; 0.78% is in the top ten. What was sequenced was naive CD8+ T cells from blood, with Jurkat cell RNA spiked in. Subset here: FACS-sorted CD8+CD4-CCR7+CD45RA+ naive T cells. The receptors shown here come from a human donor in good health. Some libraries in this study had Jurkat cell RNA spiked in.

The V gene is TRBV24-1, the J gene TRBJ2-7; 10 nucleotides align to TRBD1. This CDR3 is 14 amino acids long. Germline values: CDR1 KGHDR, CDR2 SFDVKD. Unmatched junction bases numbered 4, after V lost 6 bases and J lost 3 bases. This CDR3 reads CATSPGQGNYEQYF. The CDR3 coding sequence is TGTGCCACCAGTCCGGGACAGGGGAACTACGAGCAGTACTTC.

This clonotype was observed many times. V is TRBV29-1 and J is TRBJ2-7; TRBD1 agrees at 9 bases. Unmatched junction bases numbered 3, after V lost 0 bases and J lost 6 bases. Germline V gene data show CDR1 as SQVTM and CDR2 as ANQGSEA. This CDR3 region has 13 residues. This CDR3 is CSVEEGTGSEQYF. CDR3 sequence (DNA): TGCAGCGTTGAAGAAGGGACAGGGAGCGAGCAGTACTTC.

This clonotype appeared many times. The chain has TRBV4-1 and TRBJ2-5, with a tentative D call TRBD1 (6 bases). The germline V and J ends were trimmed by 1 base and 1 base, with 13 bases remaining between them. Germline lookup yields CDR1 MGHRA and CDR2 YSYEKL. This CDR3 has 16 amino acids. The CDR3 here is CASSQGLRGTQETQYF. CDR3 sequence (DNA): TGCGCCAGCAGCCAAGGCCTGAGGGGGACCCAAGAGACCCAGTACTTC.

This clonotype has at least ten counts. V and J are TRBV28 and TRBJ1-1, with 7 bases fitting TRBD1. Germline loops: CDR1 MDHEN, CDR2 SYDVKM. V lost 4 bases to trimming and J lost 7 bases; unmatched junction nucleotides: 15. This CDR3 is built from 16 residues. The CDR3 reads CASSSPHETGIGEAFF. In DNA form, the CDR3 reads TGTGCCAGCAGTTCACCCCACGAGACAGGGATAGGTGAAGCTTTCTTT.

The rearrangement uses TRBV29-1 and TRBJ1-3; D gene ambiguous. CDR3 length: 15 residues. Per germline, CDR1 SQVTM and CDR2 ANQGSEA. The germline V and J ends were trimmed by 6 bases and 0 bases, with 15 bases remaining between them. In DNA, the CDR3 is TGCAGCGTCGCCGGATACCCGAACTCTGGAAACACCATATATTTT. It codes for CSVAGYPNSGNTIYF.

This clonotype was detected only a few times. CDR3 nucleotides: TGTGCCAGCAGCTTAGGGGGAGTGGACAGCTCCTACGAGCAGTACTTC. Translated: CASSLGGVDSSYEQYF. The V call is TRBV11-2, the J call TRBJ2-7, with D perhaps matching TRBD1 (6 bases). The ends were cut back, 1 base at V and 0 bases at J, with 13 bases in the middle. The V gene's germline CDR1 is SGHAT and CDR2 FQNNGV. There are 16 residues in the CDR3.

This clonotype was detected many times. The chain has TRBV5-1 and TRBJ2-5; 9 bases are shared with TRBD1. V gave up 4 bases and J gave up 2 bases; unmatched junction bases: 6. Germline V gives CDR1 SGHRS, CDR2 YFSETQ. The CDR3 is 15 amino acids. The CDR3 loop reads CASSVEGQGQETQYF. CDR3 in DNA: TGCGCCAGCAGCGTGGAAGGACAGGGGCAAGAGACCCAGTACTTC.

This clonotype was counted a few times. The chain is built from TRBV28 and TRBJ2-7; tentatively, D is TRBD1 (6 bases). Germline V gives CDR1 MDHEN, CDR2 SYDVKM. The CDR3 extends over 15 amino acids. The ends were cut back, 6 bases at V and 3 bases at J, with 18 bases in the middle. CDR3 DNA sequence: TGTGCCAGCAGGCTACCGGGACAAGCAGACTACGAGCAGTACTTC. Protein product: CASRLPGQADYEQYF.

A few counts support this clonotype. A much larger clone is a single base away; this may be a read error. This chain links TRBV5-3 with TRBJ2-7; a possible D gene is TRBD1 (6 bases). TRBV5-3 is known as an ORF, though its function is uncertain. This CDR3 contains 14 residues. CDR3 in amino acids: CASSWRQATYEQYF. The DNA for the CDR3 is TGTGCCAGCAGCTGGCGACAGGCCACCTACGAGCAGTACTTC.

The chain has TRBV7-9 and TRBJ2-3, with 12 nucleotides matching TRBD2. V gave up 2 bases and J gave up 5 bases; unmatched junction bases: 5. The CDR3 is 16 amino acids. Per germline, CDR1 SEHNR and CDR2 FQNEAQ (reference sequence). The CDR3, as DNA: TGTGCCAGCAGCTTACTAGCGGGAGGGAGAGGAGATACGCAGTATTTT. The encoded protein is CASSLLAGGRGDTQYF.

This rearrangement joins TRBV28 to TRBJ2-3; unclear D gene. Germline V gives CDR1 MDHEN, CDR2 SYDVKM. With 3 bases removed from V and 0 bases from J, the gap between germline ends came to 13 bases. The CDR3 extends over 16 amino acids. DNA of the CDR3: TGTGCCAGCAGTTTCGAGCCGGGTTCCAGCACAGATACGCAGTATTTT. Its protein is CASSFEPGSSTDTQYF.

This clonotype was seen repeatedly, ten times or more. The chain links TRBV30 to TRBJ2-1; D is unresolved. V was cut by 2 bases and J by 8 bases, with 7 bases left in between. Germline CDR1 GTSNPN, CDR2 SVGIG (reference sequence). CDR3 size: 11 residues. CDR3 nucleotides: TGTGCCTGGAGTTTGACTTATGAGCAGTTCTTC. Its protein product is CAWSLTYEQFF. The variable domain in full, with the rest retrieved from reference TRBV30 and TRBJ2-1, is SQTIHQWPATLVQPVGSPLSLECTVEGTSNPNLYWYRQAAGRGLQLLFYSVGIGQISSEVPQNLSASRPQDRQFILSSKKLLLSDSGFYLCAWSLTYEQFFGPGTRLTVL.

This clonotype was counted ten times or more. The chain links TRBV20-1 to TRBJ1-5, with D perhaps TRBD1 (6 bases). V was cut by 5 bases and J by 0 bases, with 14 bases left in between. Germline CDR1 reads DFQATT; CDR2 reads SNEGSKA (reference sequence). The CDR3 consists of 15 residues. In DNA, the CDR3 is TGCAGTGCTGCGAGAGGACAGATTAGCAATCAGCCCCAGCATTTT. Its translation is CSAARGQISNQPQHF.

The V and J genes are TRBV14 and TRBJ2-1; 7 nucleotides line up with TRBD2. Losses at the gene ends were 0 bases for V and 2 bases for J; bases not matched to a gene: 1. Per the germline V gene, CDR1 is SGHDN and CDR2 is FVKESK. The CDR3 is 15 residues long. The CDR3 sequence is CASSQELAPYNEQFF. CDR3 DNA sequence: TGTGCCAGCAGCCAAGAACTAGCGCCCTACAATGAGCAGTTCTTC.